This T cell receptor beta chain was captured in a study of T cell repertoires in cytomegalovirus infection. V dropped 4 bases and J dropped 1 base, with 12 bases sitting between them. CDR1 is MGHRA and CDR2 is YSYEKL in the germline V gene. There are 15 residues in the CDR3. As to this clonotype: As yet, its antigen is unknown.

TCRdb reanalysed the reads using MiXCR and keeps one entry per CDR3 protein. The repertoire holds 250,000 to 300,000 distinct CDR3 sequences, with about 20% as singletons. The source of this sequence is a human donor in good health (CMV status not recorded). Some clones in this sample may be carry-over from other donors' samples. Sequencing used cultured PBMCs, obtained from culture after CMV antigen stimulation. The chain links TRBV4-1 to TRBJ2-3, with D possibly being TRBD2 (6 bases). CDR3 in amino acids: CASSPAAGRTDTQYF. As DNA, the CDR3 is TGCGCCAGCAGCCCGGCGGCGGGGCGCACAGATACGCAGTATTTT.